This T cell receptor (beta chain) was documented in a study of blood T cell repertoires in COVID-19. Across the study: COVID-19 samples collected from the United States, Italy and Spain covered acute and convalescent phases. The cDNA or gDNA used as material had been derived from T cells, B-cell-depleted T cells, or PBMCs.

As processed by the authors: The authors estimated nucleated cell counts from reference gene primer amplification. Sequencing was performed with immunoSEQ multiplex PCR; in TCRdb, only in-frame clones are kept and a portion is missing. V, J and clone size were drawn from that table, and D and trimming were deduced from the DNA. The data show approximately 210,000 clones, less than 90% seen once. The CDR3 is made up of 15 amino acids. Trimming removed 4 bases from V and 7 bases from J; junction bases left unmatched: 8. Germline V gives CDR1 MNHEY, CDR2 SVGAGI. Sequences were obtained from peripheral blood. This sequence was found in a man aged 25 to 40 with active or convalescent COVID-19. This chain connects TRBV6-5 to TRBJ1-4; 8 bases are shared with TRBD1. The CDR3 region has the DNA TGTGCCAGCAGTTCCACCGGGACAGGAGGTGAAAAACTGTTTTTT. It codes for CASSSTGTGGEKLFF.